This T cell receptor beta chain was found in a study of blood T cell repertoires in COVID-19. In the study overall: COVID-19 samples, acute and convalescent, were from the United States, Italy and Spain. PBMCs, B-cell-depleted T cells, or T cells provided the cDNA or gDNA that made up the material.

The V gene's germline CDR1 is SGHTA and CDR2 FQGTGA. With 1 base removed from V and 4 bases from J, the gap between germline ends came to 13 bases. This CDR3 contains 15 residues. Authors' methods: Amplified reference gene primers provided the basis for estimating nucleated cell counts. Clones were read by immunoSEQ multiplex PCR, and TCRdb kept only the in-frame ones, dropping some. V, J and clone size are taken as reported in that table, and D and trimming were inferred from the DNA itself. The sample contains some 230,000 clones, 80% to 90% of which appear only once. This clone was seen ten or more times.

The sample consisted of peripheral blood. This TCR was recovered from a woman in her sixties who had recovered from COVID-19. The chain links TRBV7-3 to TRBJ2-5; maybe TRBD2 (6 bases). CDR3 residues: CASSLSGGAVETQYF. CDR3 coding DNA: TGTGCCAGCAGCTTAAGTGGCGGGGCCGTAGAGACCCAGTACTTC.